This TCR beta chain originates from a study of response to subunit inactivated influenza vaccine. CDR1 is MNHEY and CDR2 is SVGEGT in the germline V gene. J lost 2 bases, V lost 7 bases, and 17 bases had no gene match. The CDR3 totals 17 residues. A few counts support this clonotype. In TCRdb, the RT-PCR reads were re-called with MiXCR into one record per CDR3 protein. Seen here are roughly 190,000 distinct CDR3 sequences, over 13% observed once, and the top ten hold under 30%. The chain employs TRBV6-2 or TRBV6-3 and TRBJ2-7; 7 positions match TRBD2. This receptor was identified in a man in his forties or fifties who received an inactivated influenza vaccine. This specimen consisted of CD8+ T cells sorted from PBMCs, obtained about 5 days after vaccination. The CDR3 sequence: CASNRGALSGVTYEQYF. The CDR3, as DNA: TGTGCCAGCAACCGTGGGGCTTTGAGCGGGGTTACCTACGAGCAGTACTTC.